The text below deals with one T cell receptor (beta chain). The study ran its PCR with 60 Vbeta and 13 Jbeta primers. Clones were sequenced by immunoSEQ multiplex PCR, and TCRdb holds only the in-frame ones, with some missing. This table holds about 160,000 clones, approximately 79% found once. The data belong to a study of cytomegalovirus exposure and HLA in healthy donors. Germline V CDR1 and CDR2: SEHNR, FQNEAQ (reference sequence). The junction had 6 bases not matched to a gene; V was cut back by 1 base and J by 11 bases. This CDR3 is 14 amino acids long. The chain carries TRBV7-9 and TRBJ1-1, with 11 nucleotides matching TRBD1. Sequenced material: PBMCs. The source is a man aged 35 to 55 in good health and CMV-seropositive. This chain's CDR3 is CASSLVGQGVAAFF. In DNA form, the CDR3 reads TGTGCCAGCAGCTTAGTGGGACAGGGGGTCGCGGCTTTCTTT.